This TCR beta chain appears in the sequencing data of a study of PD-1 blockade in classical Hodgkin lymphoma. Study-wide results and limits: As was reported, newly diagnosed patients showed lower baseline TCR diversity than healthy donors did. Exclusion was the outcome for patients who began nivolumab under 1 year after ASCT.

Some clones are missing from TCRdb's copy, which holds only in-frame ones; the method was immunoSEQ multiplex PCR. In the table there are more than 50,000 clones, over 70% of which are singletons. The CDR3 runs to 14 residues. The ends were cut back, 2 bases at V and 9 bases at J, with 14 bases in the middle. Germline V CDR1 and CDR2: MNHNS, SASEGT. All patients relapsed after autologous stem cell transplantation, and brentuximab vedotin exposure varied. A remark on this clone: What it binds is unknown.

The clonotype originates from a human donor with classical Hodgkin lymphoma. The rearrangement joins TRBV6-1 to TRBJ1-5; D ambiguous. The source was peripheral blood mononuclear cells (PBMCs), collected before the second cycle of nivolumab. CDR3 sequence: CASSEMSAGLPQHF. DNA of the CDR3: TGTGCCAGCAGTGAAATGTCCGCGGGGTTGCCCCAGCATTTT.